This T cell receptor beta chain comes out of a study of blood T cell repertoires in COVID-19. Study-level background: Donors in the United States, Italy and Spain gave samples during acute or convalescent COVID-19. The cDNA or gDNA used as material had been derived from T cells, B-cell-depleted T cells, or PBMCs.

This CDR3 has 13 residues. Germline V gene data show CDR1 as LNHDA and CDR2 as SQIVND (reference sequence). V shed 5 bases and J 4 bases; nucleotides not matched to a gene: 3. As regards this clone: The sample carries other DNA sequences with the same CDR3.

In the original analysis: Amplification of reference gene primers was used by the study to estimate nucleated cell counts. This table comes from immunoSEQ multiplex PCR, and its TCRdb copy is limited to in-frame clones, with some not included. The V and J calls and the clone size are those of that table, but D and trimming were determined from the DNA. Of 180,000 or so clones listed, about 85% are singletons. Sequencing was carried out using peripheral blood. The genes are TRBV19 and TRBJ1-1; 8 bases fit TRBD1. The source is a woman of 80 years or more with acute or convalescent COVID-19. The CDR3 DNA follows: TGTGCCAGTAGTGGTACAGGGGGCACTGAAGCTTTCTTT. Translation gives CASSGTGGTEAFF.